Sequencing of this TCR beta chain was carried out in a study of T cell repertoires in cytomegalovirus infection. The V gene's germline CDR1 is MDHEN and CDR2 SYDVKM. CDR3 length: 16 amino acids. Germline trimming cut 2 bases from V and 5 bases from J; bases unmatched to any gene: 11. In regard to this clonotype: The antigen is unknown.

Study-wide findings and caveats: Dominating the ex vivo response were TCR beta clonotypes that were CMV-specific and HLA-C-restricted.

TCRdb re-called the reads through MiXCR, storing one row per CDR3 protein. This repertoire shows 700,000 to 950,000 distinct CDR3 sequences, 30% to 35% found once; its top ten account for around 12%. Sample: cultured CD8+ T cells from PBMCs, taken from culture after CMV antigen stimulation. This chain connects TRBV28 to TRBJ1-2; 7 positions match TRBD1. This TCR was recovered from a human donor in good health (CMV status not recorded). Some clones in this sample may be carry-over from other donors' samples. CDR3 protein: CASSLTGDLRGYGYTF. In DNA form, the CDR3 reads TGTGCCAGCAGTTTAACAGGGGACTTGCGGGGGTATGGCTACACCTTC.